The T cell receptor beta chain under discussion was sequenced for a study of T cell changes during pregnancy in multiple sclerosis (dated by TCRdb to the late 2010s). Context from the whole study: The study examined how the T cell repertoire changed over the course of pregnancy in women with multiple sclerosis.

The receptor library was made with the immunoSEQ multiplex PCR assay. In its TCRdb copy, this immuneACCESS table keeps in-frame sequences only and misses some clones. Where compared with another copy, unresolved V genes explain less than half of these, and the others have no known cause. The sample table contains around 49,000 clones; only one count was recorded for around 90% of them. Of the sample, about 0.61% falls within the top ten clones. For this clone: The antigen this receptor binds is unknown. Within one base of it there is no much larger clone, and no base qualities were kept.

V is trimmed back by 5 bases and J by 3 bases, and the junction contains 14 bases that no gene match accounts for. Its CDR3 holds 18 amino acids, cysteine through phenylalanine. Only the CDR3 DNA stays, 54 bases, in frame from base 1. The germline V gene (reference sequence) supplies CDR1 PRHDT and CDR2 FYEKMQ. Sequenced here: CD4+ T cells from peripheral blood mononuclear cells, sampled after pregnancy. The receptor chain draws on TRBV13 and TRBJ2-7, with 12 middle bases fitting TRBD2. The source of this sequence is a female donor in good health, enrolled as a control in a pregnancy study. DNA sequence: TGTGCCAGCAGCACATCTAGCGGGAGGGGAGGCACATTCTACGAGCAGTACTTC. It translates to CASSTSSGRGGTFYEQYF.